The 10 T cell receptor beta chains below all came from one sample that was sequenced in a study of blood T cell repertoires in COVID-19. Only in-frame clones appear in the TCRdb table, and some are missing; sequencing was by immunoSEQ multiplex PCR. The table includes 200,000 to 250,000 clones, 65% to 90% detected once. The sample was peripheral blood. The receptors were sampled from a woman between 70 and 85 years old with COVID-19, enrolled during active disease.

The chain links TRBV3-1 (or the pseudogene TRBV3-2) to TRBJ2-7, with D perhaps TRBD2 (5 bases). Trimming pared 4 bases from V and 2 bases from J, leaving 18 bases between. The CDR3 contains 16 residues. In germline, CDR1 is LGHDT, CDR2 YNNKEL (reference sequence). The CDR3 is CASSLRTGDATYEQYF. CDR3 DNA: TGTGCCAGCAGCCTTCGGACTGGAGACGCGACCTACGAGCAGTACTTC.

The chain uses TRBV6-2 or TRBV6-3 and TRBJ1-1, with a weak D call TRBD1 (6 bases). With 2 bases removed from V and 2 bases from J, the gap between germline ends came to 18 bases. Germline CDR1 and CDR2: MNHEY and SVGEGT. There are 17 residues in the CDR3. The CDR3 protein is CASSYPTGLPGNTEAFF. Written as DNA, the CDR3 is TGTGCCAGCAGTTACCCCACAGGGTTACCGGGAAACACTGAAGCTTTCTTT.

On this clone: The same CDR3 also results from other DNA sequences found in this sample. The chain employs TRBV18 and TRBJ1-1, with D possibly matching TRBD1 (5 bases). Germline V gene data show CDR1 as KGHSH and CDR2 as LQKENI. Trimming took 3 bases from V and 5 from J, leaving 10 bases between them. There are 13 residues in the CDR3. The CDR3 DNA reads TGTGCCAGCTCACCGCTGGGGGGAACTGAAGCTTTCTTT. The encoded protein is CASSPLGGTEAFF.

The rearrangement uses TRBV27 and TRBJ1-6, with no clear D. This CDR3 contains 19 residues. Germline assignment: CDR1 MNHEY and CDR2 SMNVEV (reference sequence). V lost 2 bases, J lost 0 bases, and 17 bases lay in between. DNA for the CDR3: TGTGCCAGCAGTTTAAGCTTCCCGTATATTAGCTCCTATAATTCACCCCTCCACTTT. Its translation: CASSLSFPYISSYNSPLHF.

CDR3 DNA sequence: TGTGCCTACGACAGGAAGTCTGGAAACACCATATATTTT. Its translation is CAYDRKSGNTIYF. The chain combines TRBV30 with TRBJ1-3, with D possibly TRBD1 on 6 matching bases. This CDR3 is built from 13 residues. Germline V gene sequence: CDR1 GTSNPN, CDR2 SVGIG (reference sequence). The V end lost 7 bases, the J end lost 1 base, and 11 bases lay between the germline ends.

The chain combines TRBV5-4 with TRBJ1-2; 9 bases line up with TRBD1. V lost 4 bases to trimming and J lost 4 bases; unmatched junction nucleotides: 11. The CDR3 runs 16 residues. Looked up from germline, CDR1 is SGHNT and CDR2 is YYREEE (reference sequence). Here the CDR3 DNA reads TGTGCCAGCAGCCCAGGGACAGGGACGTTGGTCTATGGCTACACCTTC. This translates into CASSPGTGTLVYGYTF.

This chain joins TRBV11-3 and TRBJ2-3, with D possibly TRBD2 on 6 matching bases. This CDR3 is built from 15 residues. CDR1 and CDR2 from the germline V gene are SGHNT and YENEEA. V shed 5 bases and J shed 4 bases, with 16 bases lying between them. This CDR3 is CASSGGGVVADTQYF. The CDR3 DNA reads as TGTGCCAGCAGCGGTGGCGGGGTCGTCGCAGATACGCAGTATTTT.

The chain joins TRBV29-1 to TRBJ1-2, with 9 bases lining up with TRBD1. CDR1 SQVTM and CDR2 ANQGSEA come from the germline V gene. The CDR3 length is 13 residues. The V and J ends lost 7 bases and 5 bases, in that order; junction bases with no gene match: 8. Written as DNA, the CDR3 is TGCAGCGCTGGACAGGGGTTCGAGTATGGCTACACCTTC. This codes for CSAGQGFEYGYTF.

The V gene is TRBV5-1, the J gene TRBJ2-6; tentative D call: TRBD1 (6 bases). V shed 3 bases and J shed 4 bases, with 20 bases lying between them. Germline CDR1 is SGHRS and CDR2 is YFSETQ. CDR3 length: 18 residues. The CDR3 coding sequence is TGCGCCAGCAGCTGGTCCGCAGGGGCTCTGTCCGGGGCCAACGTCCTGACTTTC. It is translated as CASSWSAGALSGANVLTF.

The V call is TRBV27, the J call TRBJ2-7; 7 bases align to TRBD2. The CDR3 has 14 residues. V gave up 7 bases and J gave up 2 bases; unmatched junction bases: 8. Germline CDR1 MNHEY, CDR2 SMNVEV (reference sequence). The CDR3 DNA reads TGTGCCAGCACCTCGACTAGCCGCCCCTACGAGCAGTACTTC. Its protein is CASTSTSRPYEQYF.